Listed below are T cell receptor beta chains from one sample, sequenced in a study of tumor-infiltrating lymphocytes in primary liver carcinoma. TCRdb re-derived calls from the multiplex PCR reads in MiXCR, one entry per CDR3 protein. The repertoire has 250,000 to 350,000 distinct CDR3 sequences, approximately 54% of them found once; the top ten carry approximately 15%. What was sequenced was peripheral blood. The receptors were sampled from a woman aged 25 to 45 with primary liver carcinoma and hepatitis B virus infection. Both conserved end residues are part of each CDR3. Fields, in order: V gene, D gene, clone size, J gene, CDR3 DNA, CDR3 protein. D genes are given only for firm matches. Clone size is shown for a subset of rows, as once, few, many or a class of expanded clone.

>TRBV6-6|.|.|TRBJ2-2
TGTGCCAGCAGTTGGTCGGTAGACACCGGGGAGCTGTTTTTT
CASSWSVDTGELFF
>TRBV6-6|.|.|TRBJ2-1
TGTGCCAGCAATTACGTACTCAACAGTGAGCAGTTCTTC
CASNYVLNSEQFF
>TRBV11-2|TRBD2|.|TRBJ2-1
TGTGCCAGCAGCCTGGGACTAGCGGGAGTTAAAGTGAGTGAGCAGTTCTTC
CASSLGLAGVKVSEQFF
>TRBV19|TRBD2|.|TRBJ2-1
TGTGCCAGTAGTACAAAAACTAGCGACAATGAGCAGTTCTTC
CASSTKTSDNEQFF
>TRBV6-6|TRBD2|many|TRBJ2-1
TGTGCTAGCGGGGTTGGCGGGGGGAACAATGAGCAGTTCTTC
CASGVGGGNNEQFF
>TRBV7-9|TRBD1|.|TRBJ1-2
TGTACCAGCAGCTTAGGGCGGGACAGGGGCGGCTACACCTTC
CTSSLGRDRGGYTF
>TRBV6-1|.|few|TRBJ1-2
TGTGCCAGCAGCGGACATGGCTTCCGTGGCTACACCTTC
CASSGHGFRGYTF
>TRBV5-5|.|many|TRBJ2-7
TGTGCCAGCAGCCCCTTCGGCGGCTCCTACGAGCAGTACTTC
CASSPFGGSYEQYF
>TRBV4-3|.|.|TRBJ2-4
TGTGCCAGCGGCCAAGATCTAGCCAAAAACATTCAGTACTTC
CASGQDLAKNIQYF
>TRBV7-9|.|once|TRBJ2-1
TGTGCCAGCAGCCTCGGCCGGGGCTCCTACAATGAGCACTTCTTC
CASSLGRGSYNEHFF
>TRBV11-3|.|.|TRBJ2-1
TGTGCCAGGAGCTTAGGTGCTGGCGGGGAATACAATGAGCAGTTCTTC
CARSLGAGGEYNEQFF
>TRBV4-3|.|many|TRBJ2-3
TGCGCCAGCAGCCAAGCAAGTCGGACAGATACGCAGTATTTT
CASSQASRTDTQYF
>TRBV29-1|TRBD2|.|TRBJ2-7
TGCAGCGTTCCCGCGGGAGGGGATTCCTACGAGCAGTACTTC
CSVPAGGDSYEQYF
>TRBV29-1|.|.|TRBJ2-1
TGCAGCGGGGAAGGGGCCCACAATGAGCAGTTCTTC
CSGEGAHNEQFF